The source of this TCR beta chain is a study of cytomegalovirus exposure and HLA in healthy donors (dated 2017 in TCRdb). General notes on the study: According to an earlier analysis of 587 of the donors, about 190 million T cells yielded roughly 110 million unique TCR beta sequences and about 300 Gb of sequence data. The study aimed to test whether cataloging public T cell receptors could reveal signatures of past pathogen exposure. The study combined high-throughput TCR immunosequencing, statistical association of individual TCRs with disease status, and machine learning to predict cytomegalovirus infection status. A few DR-DQ haplotypes were treated as single units for association and clustering because of strong linkage in the cohort. To decide whether each TCR beta V gene segment behaved as functional or pseudogenic, an earlier analysis of approximately 590 of the donors relied on high-throughput TCR beta sequencing. A separate validation cohort of roughly 130 different subjects was used in addition to the 666-subject first cohort. A later analysis re-analyzed previously published TCR beta repertoires from 600 to 850 donors and added high-resolution HLA genotyping to study TCR occurrence patterns. Class I and class II HLA loci were covered by the typing at four-digit resolution. Rather than drawing on any new phenotypic data, the later analysis identified candidate immune exposures from TCR beta sequences and the way those sequences occurred across donors. Of the roughly 420 genotyped donors, 80% to 90% were placed in the genetic ancestry cluster associated with self-reported Caucasian donors. Roughly 290 gigabases of sequencing data and around 88 million unique TCR sequences made up an early release that covered nearly 650 HLA-typed donors. Among about 410 genotyped donors of the cohort, an average of approximately 220,000 unique TCR beta nucleotide sequences was sequenced per donor, of which approximately 19% were non-productive. Every discovery cohort repertoire had been produced on one sequencing platform. Donor age, sex, ethnicity and CMV serostatus were compiled together with the repertoire data. Typing coverage varied by locus: about 629-640 donors for A, B, C, DRB1 and DQB1; more than 500 for DQA1; over 600 for DPA1; fewer than 480 for DPB1. Using immunosequencing, the study profiled T cell repertoires from about 650 subjects and related those repertoires to cytomegalovirus serostatus. A later genetic analysis used genome-wide SNP genotypes for 398 of the 666 donors, treating that subset as a discovery cohort.

Points on this clone: What antigen it recognizes has not been identified. No much larger clonotype is one base removed from it; base qualities were not supplied.

The cohort was made up of 666 healthy bone marrow donors. At the time of sampling, all cohort members were nominally healthy, though unrecorded immune exposures were likely present. The donor was CMV seropositive and belonged to the group of some 290 seropositive cohort members. A peripheral blood sample was provided by each donor, and peripheral blood mononuclear cells were used for TCR beta sequencing. The Qiagen DNeasy Blood Extraction Kit was used to extract genomic DNA from the blood cell samples. The V end gives up 7 bases and the J end 2 bases, leaving 16 bases in the junction not matched to a gene. The germline V gene specifies MRHNA as CDR1 and SNTAGT as CDR2. From its cysteine to its phenylalanine, the CDR3 spans 18 amino acids. Only the CDR3 region is kept as DNA, spanning 54 bases read in frame from base 1. Results and caveats for the whole study, not just this receptor: Roughly uniform sequencing depth across donors was assumed in presence/absence analyses, although this assumption may not hold. In a later genetic analysis, a missense DCLRE1C variant was associated with V-gene and J-gene trimming of TCR beta chains, and the association was replicated in an independent cohort. According to a later analysis, most CMV-associated TCR beta chains appeared to be HLA-restricted, and the HLA associations seemed to be driven largely by CMV exposure. In the study, around 150 TCR beta chains were listed as associated with cytomegalovirus. The only immune exposure information available for the cohort was CMV serostatus. Strong co-occurrence of HLA alleles, especially DR and DQ, made assigning TCR associations to individual alleles difficult. Linkage disequilibrium might explain the correlated functional status among segregating V segments, but an unknown experimental factor could not be excluded. Because HLA typing was missing for some donors at each locus, association tests included only the typed subset. The authors suggested that the approach could potentially be generalized to other disease states and immunological phenotypes. A later analysis found that TCR association rates varied across HLA loci, with DRB1 alleles showing the most associated TCRs and HLA-C alleles the fewest. Because counts were too low, about 18 rarely observed V segments, including chromosome 9 orphons, were left out of the earlier analysis of 587 of the donors. A further reported finding was that TCR beta sequences accurately predicted the HLA-A and HLA-B alleles for most subjects in the first cohort. Compared with the approximately 670-donor mean, donors in an Asian-associated ancestry cluster had fewer N-insertions in productive TCRs, according to a later genetic analysis. An earlier analysis of 587 of the donors showed that most TCR beta V segments appeared in productive rearrangements either about 87% or about 30% of the time, which broadly matched IMGT annotations. Only TCR beta chains were sequenced in this cohort, and the absence of alpha or paired-chain data limited detectable features. In a later analysis, HLA-associated TCR beta chains showed more clonal expansion and lower generation probabilities than non-associated chains that were equally common. In both the original and validation cohorts, the classifier was reported to diagnose cytomegalovirus status with high specificity and sensitivity. Because the 87-base-pair reads could not distinguish some IMGT-functional V segments, including TRBV6-2 and TRBV6-3, those segments were excluded. In vitro tests confirmed that three of the cytomegalovirus-associated TCR beta chains recognize cytomegalovirus antigens. A cluster of highly shared sequence variants was judged likely to represent a technical artifact of the sequencing pipeline. In a later analysis, some 17,000 TCR beta sequences were associated with specific HLA alleles at a false discovery rate of 0.05. According to a later analysis, parvovirus B19, influenza, CMV and Epstein-Barr virus appeared linked to several top co-occurrence clusters. Across donors, most TCR sequences were observed very rarely, whereas some public TCRs were present in many individuals.

Libraries were built with the immunoSEQ multiplex PCR assay. A mixture of 60 forward primers for TCR Vbeta segments and 13 reverse primers for TCR Jbeta segments was used in the multiplex PCR. A multiplex PCR assay on genomic DNA amplified the CDR3 region of rearranged TCR beta genes. On the Illumina HiSeq System, the amplified TCR beta libraries were sequenced as 87-base-pair reads. Turning to the authors' computational methods: In a later analysis, some 80 million unique TCR beta chains were counted across the 690 or so repertoires, and approximately 9.9 million of these chains were shared by at least two donors. To remove PCR and sequencing errors, raw reads were error-corrected and collapsed into unique sequences using a nearest-neighbor algorithm that merged closely related sequences. To assign V, D and J gene segments, CDR3 sequences were aligned to IMGT reference sequences. Each retained sequence needed at least a six-nucleotide match to both a V gene segment and a J gene segment. A rearrangement counted as productive if the CDR3 had no stop codons and remained in frame with V and J, and every other rearrangement counted as non-productive. CDR3 was defined according to IMGT convention as the region running from the second conserved V-encoded cysteine to the conserved J-encoded phenylalanine. In an earlier analysis of around 540 of the donors, sequences lacking an unambiguous match to a single V gene segment were excluded. In an earlier analysis of approximately 590 of the donors, a V segment was called functional when productive rearrangements were above 56.7%, and segregating when the standard deviation between donors exceeded 5%. To diagnose cytomegalovirus status from the catalog of TCR beta chain sequences, a statistical classification framework was built. A later analysis assigned V and J genes by comparing TCR nucleotide sequences with IMGT/GENE-DB human TR gene sequences. In a later analysis, CDR3 sequences and most-parsimonious VDJ recombination scenarios were assigned using the TCRdist pipeline. In a later analysis, every TCR beta chain was defined by the combination of its CDR3 amino acid sequence and its V-gene family, and reads without a unique V-gene family were dropped. As a way to deal with suspected cross-contamination and a sequencing artifact, a later analysis dropped more than 500 nucleotide sequences that were highly shared and had low generation probability. For each public chain, a later analysis derived a clonal expansion index from normalized ranks of inferred template counts within each repertoire. In a later analysis, generation probabilities were computed with a VDJ recombination model fitted to out-of-frame rearrangements, and the resulting probabilities were checked against IGoR. Hypergeometric tests were used in a later analysis to score TCR-TCR, TCR-HLA and TCR-CMV co-occurrence, with a repertoire-size bias correction applied to the TCR pairs. False discovery rates were estimated in a later analysis by permuting HLA or CMV assignments 20 times. A later analysis grouped co-occurring TCRs with DBSCAN, adding TCRdist sequence similarity when clustering within HLA-allele-positive subsets. Repertoires with fewer than 30,000 or more than 120,000 public chains were left out of co-occurrence clustering, as were a handful of repertoires with anomalous nucleotide sharing. TCRdb obtained this table from immuneACCESS and retained in-frame rearrangements with V and J assigned. These tables miss some clones; where compared with another copy, unresolved V genes account for less than half of the shortfall, and the remainder is unexplained. V and J calls and clone size are as listed in that table; D and trimming were resolved from the DNA. The sample includes 250,000 to 350,000 clones, with roughly 88% observed a single time. The top ten clonotypes cover roughly 4% of the sample.

The source is a middle-aged man in good health and CMV-seropositive. What was sequenced was PBMCs. Rearrangement joined TRBV6-4 to TRBJ1-2; 10 bases in the middle match TRBD1. The CDR3 sequence is CASNPQPGQGRKNYGYTF. The nucleotide sequence reads TGTGCCAGCAATCCTCAACCGGGACAGGGGCGAAAGAACTATGGCTACACCTTC.